These 25 T cell receptor beta chains share one sample of origin, sequenced in a study of vaccination and CD4 T cells after COVID-19. The Oncomine TCR Beta short-read assay was what sequenced the DNA obtained from cultured CD4+ T cells. TCRdb processed the PCR reads anew with MiXCR; each CDR3 protein has one entry. The sample lists several thousand distinct CDR3 sequences; roughly 50% were seen once. Described treatment: roughly ten-day PBMC culture with coronavirus spike peptide pools or control peptides (ViraFEST assay). These receptors have no identified antigens. The sequencing sample was made of CD4+ T cells from blood, cultured in vitro. These receptors all stem from a human donor who had recovered from COVID-19.

The chain carries TRBV6-1 and TRBJ1-2; possible D gene TRBD1, 6 bases. V dropped 8 bases and J dropped 2 bases, with 15 bases sitting between them. CDR1 and CDR2 (germline): MNHNS, SASEGT. The CDR3 runs 14 residues. The CDR3 coding sequence is TGTGCCAGCTCAGGTCACAGGGCGAACTATGGCTACACCTTC. This gives the protein CASSGHRANYGYTF.

This clonotype was detected only a few times. The V gene is TRBV6-5, the J gene TRBJ2-7; D is possibly TRBD2 (5 bases). The germline V and J ends were trimmed by 0 bases and 0 bases, with 12 bases remaining between them. The CDR3 runs to 16 residues. The V gene's germline CDR1 is MNHEY and CDR2 SVGAGI. CDR3 sequence: CASSYSAPAGSYEQYF. The CDR3, as DNA: TGTGCCAGCAGTTACTCGGCCCCCGCGGGCTCCTACGAGCAGTACTTC.

The chain is built from TRBV28 and TRBJ1-5; a weak D match, TRBD1 (6 bases). V lost 4 bases and J lost 7, with 8 bases in between. The CDR3 is 12 amino acids. Germline CDR1 reads MDHEN; CDR2 reads SYDVKM. CDR3 bases: TGTGCCAGCAGTTCACAGGGCCAGCCCCAGCATTTT. As protein: CASSSQGQPQHF.

This clonotype was picked up a small number of times. V is TRBV2 and J is TRBJ1-1; D call uncertain. The CDR3 totals 15 residues. From germline, CDR1 is SNHLY and CDR2 FYNNEI. Trimming removed 4 bases from V and 0 bases from J, with 12 bases in between. Written as DNA, the CDR3 is TGTGCCAGCAGTGGAAGGCCTATTTTGAACACTGAAGCTTTCTTT. This gives the protein CASSGRPILNTEAFF. Filled out from reference TRBV2 and TRBJ1-1, the complete variable domain reads EPEVTQTPSHQVTQMGQEVILRCVPISNHLYFYWYRQILGQKVEFLVSFYNNEISEKSEIFDDQFSVERPDGSNFTLKIRSTKLEDSAMYFCASSGRPILNTEAFFGQGTRLTVV.

The chain couples TRBV6-1 to TRBJ1-1; 9 positions match TRBD1. Germline V gives CDR1 MNHNS, CDR2 SASEGT. V lost 8 bases and J lost 0; bases outside the gene matches: 7. CDR3 length equals 15 residues. The CDR3 region is CASQGQGFMNTEAFF. CDR3 nucleotide sequence: TGTGCCAGCCAGGGACAGGGATTCATGAACACTGAAGCTTTCTTT.

This chain uses TRBV5-1 with TRBJ1-2; D uncertain. In germline, CDR1 is SGHRS, CDR2 YFSETQ. Trimming cost V 4 bases and J 4 bases, with 26 bases left between them. This CDR3 is built from 18 residues. DNA for the CDR3: TGCGCCAGCAGCCCCCCTGGCTCGGCACTACCGGTGCTCTATGGCTACACCTTC. Translation: CASSPPGSALPVLYGYTF.

This clonotype was seen a few times. The rearrangement links TRBV28 to TRBJ1-2, with a possible D match to TRBD1 (5 bases). The V gene's germline CDR1 is MDHEN and CDR2 SYDVKM. Trimming removed 7 bases from V and 0 bases from J, with 12 bases in between. This CDR3 region has 14 residues. CDR3 in amino acids: CASNRGRSNYGYTF. In DNA form, the CDR3 reads TGTGCCAGCAATAGGGGCAGGTCTAACTATGGCTACACCTTC.

The V call is TRBV20-1, the J call TRBJ1-2; D remains unclear. With 2 bases removed from V and 9 bases from J, the gap between germline ends came to 19 bases. This CDR3 region has 14 residues. Germline V gene sequence: CDR1 DFQATT, CDR2 SNEGSKA (reference sequence). For the CDR3, the DNA is TGCAGTGCTAGAAACGGACGGTCCACGTTTAGCTACACCTTC. This translates into CSARNGRSTFSYTF.

The rearrangement uses TRBV7-2 and TRBJ1-1, with D hard to call. V gave up 4 bases and J gave up 1 base, with 10 bases separating them. Germline V gene sequence: CDR1 SGHTA, CDR2 FQGNSA. The CDR3 contains 14 residues. The CDR3 sequence: CASSWSTENTEAFF. The CDR3 DNA reads TGTGCCAGCAGCTGGTCGACGGAGAACACTGAAGCTTTCTTT.

This chain links TRBV7-2 with TRBJ2-1, with D possibly being TRBD1 or TRBD2 (5 bases each). V was cut by 2 bases and J by 6 bases, with 17 bases left in between. The germline V gene encodes CDR1 SGHTA and CDR2 FQGNSA. CDR3 length equals 16 residues. CDR3 in DNA: TGTGCCAGCAGCTTATCTAGTGTGGGGGTTGGCAATGAGCAGTTCTTC. Its protein is CASSLSSVGVGNEQFF.

The rearrangement uses TRBV15 and TRBJ1-5; D is unclear. Per germline, CDR1 LNHNV and CDR2 YYDKDF (reference sequence). This CDR3 spans 15 amino acids. Trimming took off 0 bases at V and 2 bases at J, with 8 bases between the two ends. In DNA, the CDR3 is TGTGCCACCAGCAGAGACCCCAGTGGCAATCAGCCCCAGCATTTT. Residues: CATSRDPSGNQPQHF.

This clonotype showed up just a few times. The V gene is TRBV6-1, the J gene TRBJ2-2; D is undetermined. The ends were cut back, 5 bases at V and 6 bases at J, with 16 bases in the middle. The CDR3 is made up of 15 amino acids. Germline assignment: CDR1 MNHNS and CDR2 SASEGT. Here the CDR3 DNA reads TGTGCCAGCAGTCCACAACCAGCCGGATCCGGGGAGCTGTTTTTT. This encodes CASSPQPAGSGELFF.

This CDR3 is CSHLRMNTEAFF. The DNA of the CDR3 is TGCAGTCACCTAAGGATGAACACTGAAGCTTTCTTT. This rearrangement joins TRBV20-1 to TRBJ1-1; unclear D gene. CDR1 and CDR2 from the germline V gene are DFQATT and SNEGSKA (reference sequence). V shed 8 bases and J shed 0 bases, with 10 bases lying between them. The CDR3 is made up of 12 amino acids.

This clonotype has just a few counts. Written as DNA, the CDR3 is TGTGCCAGCAGCTTAGATAATGAGGGGGAGCTGTTTTTT. Its translation is CASSLDNEGELFF. The chain employs TRBV11-3 and TRBJ2-2; D is unclear. The germline V gene encodes CDR1 SGHNT and CDR2 YENEEA. This CDR3 contains 13 residues. V was clipped by 0 bases and J by 8 bases, with 7 bases between them.

V and J are TRBV7-2 and TRBJ2-7; a possible D gene is TRBD1 (6 bases). The CDR3 contains 13 residues. Germline V lookup: CDR1 SGHTA, CDR2 FQGNSA. V shed 8 bases and J shed 4 bases, with 15 bases lying between them. CDR3 sequence: CASGTRDIYEQYF. CDR3 coding DNA: TGTGCCAGCGGAACAAGGGACATTTACGAGCAGTACTTC.

This clonotype was detected a few times. The rearrangement joins TRBV20-1 to TRBJ2-1, with D perhaps matching TRBD2 (6 bases). The CDR3 runs 16 residues. Trimming took 6 bases from V and 7 from J, leaving 25 bases between them. Per germline, CDR1 DFQATT and CDR2 SNEGSKA (reference sequence). The CDR3 nucleotides read TGCAGTGCGAACCAACCTACTAGCCCCCTTTTGAATGAGCAGTTCTTC. Protein product: CSANQPTSPLLNEQFF.

The chain recombines TRBV10-3 with TRBJ1-2, with D unclear. V lost 2 bases and J lost 8, with 27 bases in between. The CDR3 runs to 18 residues. The germline CDR1 and CDR2 sequences are ENHRY and SYGVKD. The CDR3 DNA reads as TGTGCCATCAGTGAGACCCCCTTCAGAAATCGACATCCCCCGGGCTACACCTTC. This encodes CAISETPFRNRHPPGYTF.

This clonotype was detected a few times. V usage is TRBV7-2 and J usage is TRBJ1-2; 10 nucleotides match TRBD1. The trim removed 3 bases at V and 6 bases at J, leaving 7 bases unmatched. The CDR3 runs to 15 residues. The germline V gene has CDR1 SGHTA and CDR2 FQGNSA. The CDR3 DNA is TGTGCCAGCAGCTTTACAGGGACAGGGGTTAATGGCTACACCTTC. This translates into CASSFTGTGVNGYTF.

This sequence joins TRBV10-3 and TRBJ1-6; D is ambiguous. The CDR3 length is 13 residues. Trimming pared 6 bases from V and 7 bases from J, leaving 10 bases between. Germline-derived CDR1 and CDR2 are ENHRY and SYGVKD. The DNA of the CDR3 is TGTGCCATCAGGCGGGATTTCAATTCACCCCTCCACTTT. It encodes CAIRRDFNSPLHF.

The chain is built from TRBV2 and TRBJ1-2, with D unresolved. Germline CDR1 and CDR2: SNHLY and FYNNEI. The CDR3 totals 14 residues. Trimming pared 2 bases from V and 0 bases from J, leaving 7 bases between. Here the CDR3 reads CASSERRTNYGYTF. DNA of the CDR3: TGTGCCAGCAGTGAACGCAGGACTAACTATGGCTACACCTTC.

J is TRBJ1-1 and V is TRBV4-2, with D unclear. Germline CDR1 and CDR2: LGHNA and YNFKEQ. V was clipped by 4 bases and J by 0 bases, with 18 bases between them. The CDR3 is 17 amino acids. The CDR3 DNA follows: TGTGCCAGCAGCCGAGGAATTGGGCCGGCCATGAACACTGAAGCTTTCTTT. The encoded protein is CASSRGIGPAMNTEAFF.

This clonotype appeared a single time. J is TRBJ1-6 and V is TRBV6-1, with 10 nucleotides matching TRBD1. Germline V gives CDR1 MNHNS, CDR2 SASEGT. The CDR3 runs to 15 residues. Trimming took 10 bases from V and 4 from J; bases not matched to a gene: 7. The CDR3 DNA follows: TGTGCCACCGACAGGGGGCTATATTATAATTCACCCCTCCACTTT. It specifies CATDRGLYYNSPLHF.

This chain uses TRBV20-1 with TRBJ2-7; D gene unclear. The V gene's germline CDR1 is DFQATT and CDR2 SNEGSKA (reference sequence). Trimming shortened V by 4 bases and J by 4 bases, and 20 bases separated the two germline ends. This CDR3 spans 15 amino acids. The CDR3 nucleotides are TGCAGTGCTACAAAATCCGTTAGCCCCGCTTACGAGCAGTACTTC. Protein sequence: CSATKSVSPAYEQYF.

This rearrangement joins TRBV20-1 to TRBJ1-2; no clear D gene. This CDR3 region has 15 residues. Trimming shortened V by 0 bases and J by 2 bases, and 13 bases separated the two germline ends. Germline-derived CDR1 and CDR2 are DFQATT and SNEGSKA (reference sequence). The CDR3, as DNA: TGCAGTGCTAGAGATTATAGGAATTCCAACTATGGCTACACCTTC. Encoded protein: CSARDYRNSNYGYTF.

V gene TRBV18 combines with J gene TRBJ1-1; no firm D call. The ends were cut back, 6 bases at V and 1 base at J, with 12 bases in the middle. The CDR3 covers 14 residues. Germline V gene lookup returns CDR1 KGHSH and CDR2 LQKENI. The CDR3 loop is CASSYIEGNTEAFF. The CDR3 DNA is TGTGCCAGCTCTTACATTGAGGGGAACACTGAAGCTTTCTTT.